This T cell receptor beta chain was profiled in a study of blood T cell repertoires in COVID-19 (dated by TCRdb to about 2020). Regarding the complete study: The collaborator samples originated in the United States, Italy and Spain and spanned the acute and convalescent phases of COVID-19. The repertoires were released in a freely available public database meant as a resource for research on the immune response to SARS-CoV-2. Subjects who had been exposed to COVID-19, were actively infected with it, or had recovered from it provided the deeply sampled blood TCRbeta repertoires that made up the dataset. The samples were drawn from the first 160 participants of the ongoing ImmuneRACE study and from 1,254 subjects provided by 6 global collaborators. A de-identified subject ID, COVID-19 status, age in years and sex were almost always included in the sample metadata. The prospective study material was composed of cDNA or gDNA derived from T cells, B-cell-depleted T cells, or PBMCs. HLA class I and class II types, where available, came from metadata supplied by the sample provider rather than from assay-based typing. General conclusions and limits of the study: The quantity of clinical and demographic metadata differed by source and by participant and was supplied without curation.

From a lookup of the germline V gene, CDR1 and CDR2 are MNHEY and SVGAGI. The V and J ends are trimmed by 6 bases and 1 base, leaving 15 bases between them. The CDR3 holds 15 amino acids from the cysteine to the phenylalanine. Just the 45-base CDR3 DNA is kept, in frame starting at base 1. The immunoSEQ Assay, a bias-controlled multiplex PCR, was used to amplify TCRbeta CDR3 regions from genomic DNA. The study's own analysis went as follows. The number of nucleated cells in each sample was estimated by amplification of reference gene primers within the assay. Sequence reads were collapsed and filtered to measure the absolute abundance of every unique TCRbeta CDR3 rearrangement. Productive Simpson clonality was computed per sample as the square root of Simpson's diversity index over productive rearrangements. This is the immuneACCESS table as TCRdb keeps it, with only in-frame sequences that have V and J called. A part of the clones is gone; compared with another copy, unresolved V genes explain less than half, and the rest is unexplained. V and J calls and clone size come straight from that table; D and trimming were deduced from the DNA. This sample holds some 60,000 clones; more than 90% were observed only once. Of the sample, about 5.4% is held by the ten largest clones.

On this clone itself: Its target antigen remains unknown. No much larger clonotype is one base removed from it; base qualities were not supplied.

Whole blood was collected in K2EDTA tubes by collaborating institutions according to the institutions' own protocols. For TCRbeta analysis, collaborators shipped samples as frozen whole blood, isolated PBMCs, or DNA extracted from either of those sample types. The receptor chain draws on TRBV6-5 and TRBJ1-1; tentative D gene TRBD1, with 5 bases matching. This TCR was sampled from a human donor in a cohort sampled during active COVID-19. Material for sequencing was peripheral blood. The DNA reads TGTGCCAGCAGGTCCCCCCACAGGCAGAACACTGAAGCTTTCTTT. Its amino acids are CASRSPHRQNTEAFF.